The 6 T cell receptor beta chains presented below share a single source sample, sequenced in a study of blood T cell repertoires in COVID-19. The assay was immunoSEQ multiplex PCR, and TCRdb's table has in-frame clones only and misses some. The repertoire holds more than 200,000 clones, 65% to 80% seen once, with 4% in the top ten. Sequencing input: peripheral blood. These receptors were collected from a woman in her forties with active or convalescent COVID-19.

The V gene is TRBV9, the J gene TRBJ2-5; 7 bases agree with TRBD1. CDR1 is SGDLS and CDR2 is YYNGEE in the germline V gene. The V gene end was trimmed by 3 bases and the J gene end by 3 bases; junction bases not matched to a gene: 2. The CDR3 spans 13 residues. The CDR3 coding sequence is TGTGCCAGCAGCGACAGGGGTGAAGAGACCCAGTACTTC. Residues: CASSDRGEETQYF.

This clone was seen once. V usage is TRBV6-5 and J usage is TRBJ1-2; the match to TRBD1 covers 7 bases. The germline gives CDR1 MNHEY, CDR2 SVGAGI. This CDR3 is 15 amino acids long. J lost 7 bases, V lost 7 bases, and 15 bases had no gene match. CDR3 protein: CASNARRGPRSGYTF. The CDR3 coding sequence is TGTGCCAGCAACGCCCGAAGGGGGCCCAGATCTGGCTACACCTTC.

This chain joins TRBV5-5 and TRBJ2-5, with TRBD2 identical over 8 bases. This CDR3 region has 15 residues. J was trimmed by 2 bases and V by 3 bases; bases with no gene match: 6. CDR1 and CDR2 from the germline V gene are SGHKS and YYEKEE (reference sequence). The CDR3: CASSWGTRGQETQYF. DNA of the CDR3: TGTGCCAGCAGCTGGGGGACTAGGGGGCAAGAGACCCAGTACTTC.

This sequence joins TRBV7-9 and TRBJ2-1, with a possible D match to TRBD2 (6 bases). The germline V and J ends were trimmed by 5 bases and 7 bases, with 15 bases remaining between them. The CDR3 sequence is 14 residues long. Germline V gene lookup returns CDR1 SEHNR and CDR2 FQNEAQ (reference sequence). This CDR3 is CASSPPGLINEQFF. As DNA, the CDR3 is TGTGCCAGCAGCCCACCGGGACTGATAAATGAGCAGTTCTTC.

The V call is TRBV5-6, the J call TRBJ2-1, with 7 bases identical to TRBD2. The CDR3 contains 14 residues. The V gene end was trimmed by 7 bases and the J gene end by 3 bases; junction bases not matched to a gene: 7. CDR1 and CDR2 from the germline V gene are SGHDT and YYEEEE. The CDR3 region has the DNA TGTGCCAGCCGGGGAGGGGAAAACTACAATGAGCAGTTCTTC. Its protein product is CASRGGENYNEQFF.

The chain recombines TRBV25-1 with TRBJ2-7; D call uncertain. Trimming stripped 7 bases from V and 0 bases from J, with 7 bases between. Per the germline V gene, CDR1 is MGHDK and CDR2 is SYGVNS. This CDR3 spans 12 amino acids. The CDR3 is CASKSVSYEQYF. CDR3 coding DNA: TGTGCCAGCAAGTCGGTCTCCTACGAGCAGTACTTC.